This T cell receptor beta chain was documented in a study of shared T cell receptors in the human thymus. Germline V gene lookup returns CDR1 GTSNPN and CDR2 SVGIG (reference sequence). This CDR3 region has 15 residues. V dropped 0 bases and J dropped 5; count of bases not matched to a gene: 6. Sequencing used immunoSEQ multiplex PCR; TCRdb keeps in-frame clones, though not all of them. The repertoire has hundreds of thousands of clones, around 89% of them found once; the top ten carry about 0.01%. The data also belong to a second study, concerning human thymus T cells. Per that paper: Donor material was obtained from healthy Finnish infants undergoing corrective surgery for congenital heart defects. Thymic samples were excised during corrective heart operations. Thymic and blood repertoires seemed to show skewed V and J gene use. Related research found strongly overlapping thymic repertoires in unrelated individuals.

The chain uses TRBV30 and TRBJ2-1; 8 bases map to TRBD2. The sequence was obtained from a boy younger than two with a congenital heart defect. The sequenced sample consisted of thymocytes. The CDR3 DNA sequence: TGTGCCTGGAGTGTACGACCGGGAGGGGACAATGAGCAGTTCTTC. Its translation is CAWSVRPGGDNEQFF.